This T cell receptor (beta chain) was obtained from a study of cytomegalovirus exposure and HLA in healthy donors listed by TCRdb under 2017. Regarding the study in general: In an earlier analysis of about 560 of the donors, 276 Gb of sequence data and 117 million unique TCR beta sequences from roughly 180 million T cells were reported. An early release that covered 500 to 800 HLA-typed donors contained about 300 gigabases of sequencing data and 65 million to 100 million unique TCR sequences. Among the roughly 390 genotyped donors, around 79% belonged to the genetic ancestry cluster associated with self-reported Caucasian donors. The study was designed to test whether signatures of past pathogen exposure could be identified by cataloging public T cell receptors. Using immunosequencing, the study profiled T cell repertoires from about 620 subjects and related those repertoires to cytomegalovirus serostatus. In addition to the first cohort of around 670 subjects, a separate validation cohort of some 120 different subjects was used. The study combined high-throughput TCR immunosequencing, statistical association of individual TCRs with disease status, and machine learning to predict cytomegalovirus infection status. In a later analysis, previously published TCR beta repertoires from 666 donors were re-analyzed and high-resolution HLA genotyping was added so that TCR occurrence patterns could be studied. Rather than drawing on any new phenotypic data, the later analysis identified candidate immune exposures from TCR beta sequences and the way those sequences occurred across donors. In an earlier analysis of 587 of the donors, high-throughput TCR beta sequencing was used to judge whether each TCR beta V gene segment behaved as functional or pseudogenic. Donor age, sex, ethnicity and CMV serostatus were compiled alongside the repertoire data. Genome-wide SNP genotypes for about three fifths of the roughly 670 donors were used in a later genetic analysis, which treated that subset as a discovery cohort. Every discovery cohort repertoire had been produced on one sequencing platform. HLA typing included class I and class II loci at four-digit resolution. The number of typed donors differed by locus: about 620-640 for A, B, C, DRB1 and DQB1; approximately 520 for DQA1; some 590 for DPA1; and some 470 for DPB1. Roughly five DR-DQ haplotypes were handled as single units for association and clustering, since linkage in the cohort was strong. On average, 235,054 unique TCR beta nucleotide sequences were sequenced per donor among about 400 genotyped donors of the cohort, with 15% to 20% of those sequences being non-productive.

The investigation overall reported the following: A cluster of highly shared sequence variants was judged likely to represent a technical artifact of the sequencing pipeline. Because counts were too low, seventeen rarely observed V segments, including chromosome 9 orphons, were excluded from the earlier analysis of some 540 of the donors. Assigning TCR associations to individual alleles was difficult when HLA alleles, especially DR and DQ, strongly co-occurred. In a later analysis, most CMV-associated TCR beta chains were found to appear HLA-restricted, with HLA associations seemingly driven largely by CMV exposure. The classifier was reported to diagnose cytomegalovirus status with high specificity and sensitivity in both the original cohort and the validation cohort. Several of the top co-occurrence clusters appeared to be linked to parvovirus B19, influenza, CMV and Epstein-Barr virus, according to a later analysis. A further reported finding was that TCR beta sequences accurately predicted the HLA-A and HLA-B alleles for most subjects in the first cohort. In a later analysis, HLA-associated TCR beta chains were found to be more clonally expanded and to have lower generation probabilities than equally common non-associated chains. In an earlier analysis of about 600 of the donors, most TCR beta V segments appeared in productive rearrangements about 87% or about 30% of the time, broadly matching IMGT annotations. Correlated functional status among segregating V segments might be attributable to linkage disequilibrium, but an unknown experimental factor could not be ruled out. According to a later analysis, TCR association rates differed among HLA loci, with DRB1 alleles showing the most associated TCRs and HLA-C alleles showing the fewest. A few of the identified cytomegalovirus-associated TCR beta chains were confirmed in vitro to be specific for cytomegalovirus antigens. In the study, around 160 TCR beta chains were listed as associated with cytomegalovirus. The presence/absence analyses assumed that sequencing depth was roughly uniform across donors, and that assumption may not be true. It was suggested by the authors that the approach could potentially be generalized to other disease states and immunological phenotypes. Immune exposure information for the cohort was limited to CMV serostatus. Some IMGT-functional V segments, including TRBV6-2 and TRBV6-3, could not be told apart with the 87-base-pair reads, so those segments were excluded. A later analysis associated around 16,000 TCR beta sequences with specific HLA alleles at a false discovery rate of 0.05. In this cohort, only TCR beta chains were sequenced, and detectable features were limited by the absence of alpha or paired-chain data. HLA typing was unavailable for some donors at each locus, so association tests used only the typed subset. Most TCR sequences were observed very rarely across donors, whereas some public TCRs were present in many individuals. In a later genetic analysis, fewer N-insertions in productive TCRs were reported among donors in an Asian-associated ancestry cluster than the roughly 700-donor mean. A later genetic analysis associated a missense DCLRE1C variant with V-gene and J-gene trimming of TCR beta chains, and an independent cohort replicated the association.

On this clone itself: Its cognate antigen has yet to be identified. Per-base qualities were not stored, and no clone one base away is much larger.

Libraries were made using the immunoSEQ multiplex PCR assay. The multiplex PCR relied on a mix of 60 forward primers for TCR Vbeta segments and 13 reverse primers for TCR Jbeta segments. Amplification of the CDR3 region of rearranged TCR beta genes was performed with a multiplex PCR assay on genomic DNA. The Illumina HiSeq System was used to sequence the amplified TCR beta libraries as 87-base-pair reads. Concerning the study's data processing: In a later analysis, tens of millions of unique TCR beta chains were counted across the 690 or so repertoires, and approximately 9.9 million of these chains were shared by at least two donors. Raw reads were error-corrected and collapsed into unique sequences with a nearest-neighbor algorithm that merged closely related sequences to remove PCR and sequencing errors. CDR3 sequences were aligned to IMGT reference sequences to assign V, D and J gene segments. For a sequence to be retained, at least a six-nucleotide match to both a V gene segment and a J gene segment was required. A rearrangement was called productive if the CDR3 had no stop codons and remained in frame with V and J, and every other rearrangement was called non-productive. Following IMGT convention, CDR3 was defined as the stretch from the second conserved V-encoded cysteine up to the conserved J-encoded phenylalanine. In an earlier analysis of more than 550 of the donors, sequences lacking an unambiguous match to a single V gene segment were excluded. An earlier analysis of under 750 of the donors called V segments functional above 56.7% productive rearrangements and segregating when the between-donor standard deviation exceeded 5%. A statistical classification framework was built for diagnosing cytomegalovirus status from the catalog of TCR beta chain sequences. V and J gene assignment, in a later analysis, came from comparing TCR nucleotide sequences with IMGT/GENE-DB human TR gene sequences. Using the TCRdist pipeline, a later analysis assigned CDR3 sequences along with most-parsimonious VDJ recombination scenarios. In a later analysis, every TCR beta chain was defined by the combination of its CDR3 amino acid sequence and its V-gene family, and reads without a unique V-gene family were dropped. To address suspected cross-contamination and a sequencing artifact, a later analysis removed a few hundred highly shared, low-generation-probability nucleotide sequences. A later analysis calculated a clonal expansion index for each public chain from normalized within-repertoire ranks of inferred template counts. Generation probabilities in a later analysis came from a VDJ recombination model fitted to out-of-frame rearrangements, and those results were checked against IGoR. A later analysis scored TCR-TCR, TCR-HLA and TCR-CMV co-occurrence with hypergeometric tests, applying a repertoire-size bias correction to TCR pairs. A later analysis estimated false discovery rates by permuting HLA or CMV assignments 20 times. In a later analysis, co-occurring TCRs were grouped using DBSCAN, with TCRdist sequence similarity added in when clustering inside HLA-allele-positive subsets. For co-occurrence clustering, repertoires with fewer than 30,000 or more than 120,000 public chains were excluded, along with roughly 5 repertoires with anomalous nucleotide sharing. The table was pulled from immuneACCESS by TCRdb, which kept in-frame rearrangements only. Such tables lose some clones; where checked, under half of the loss comes from unresolved V genes, and the rest has no known cause. D and trimming come from the DNA, and the V and J calls and clone size come from that table. The sample has under 200,000 clones on record, around 75% of them singletons. The ten largest clones represent 1.8% of the sample.

Including the terminal cysteine and phenylalanine, the CDR3 comprises 15 residues. Just the 45-base CDR3 DNA is kept, in frame starting at base 1. Between the V and J ends, shortened by 1 base and 3 bases respectively, the junction contains 13 bases. CDR1 and CDR2 are read off the germline V gene as SGHVS and FNYEAQ. In total, roughly 670 healthy bone marrow donors made up the cohort. Cohort members were all nominally healthy when sampled, although unrecorded immune exposures were likely present. The donor tested CMV seronegative, placing the donor among the roughly 340 seronegative members of the cohort. Each donor provided a peripheral blood sample, and peripheral blood mononuclear cells were used for TCR beta sequencing. The Qiagen DNeasy Blood Extraction Kit was used to extract genomic DNA from the blood cell samples.

The receptor chain draws on TRBV7-6 and TRBJ2-7; the D gene is perhaps TRBD1, on 6 matching bases. The sequencing input was PBMCs. The receptor was isolated from a woman aged 25 to 39 in good health and CMV-seronegative. This receptor has the CDR3 CASSLGAGAVYEQYF. The sequence in DNA is TGTGCCAGCAGCTTAGGGGCAGGGGCGGTCTACGAGCAGTACTTC.